Listed here are 10 T cell receptor beta chains from one sample, sequenced in a study of beta chain features in type 1 diabetes. General study points: Shorter TCRB CDR3s, moderately but significantly so, marked every one of the four CD4+ subsets in Type 1 diabetes patients.

Their antigens are not known. Investigators reverse transcribed all isolated RNA, so they sequenced expressed TCRB transcripts. This table comes from immunoSEQ multiplex PCR, and its TCRdb copy is limited to in-frame clones, with some not included. The repertoire has about 230,000 clones, around 15% of them found once; the top ten carry roughly 0.08%. Sequencing used naive CD4+ T cells from blood. The receptors derive from a young man with type 1 diabetes.

This clone turned up a few times. The chain joins TRBV29-1 to TRBJ2-3; 8 bases match TRBD1. J lost 4 bases, V lost 6 bases, and 6 bases had no gene match. Germline CDR1 and CDR2: SQVTM and ANQGSEA. CDR3 length equals 13 residues. The CDR3 DNA reads TGCAGCGTCGTGCAGGGGGCTGCAGATACGCAGTATTTT. This translates into CSVVQGAADTQYF.

This chain links TRBV5-1 with TRBJ2-1; 9 nucleotides agree with TRBD2. The length of the CDR3 is 15 residues. Losses at the gene ends were 4 bases for V and 6 bases for J; bases not matched to a gene: 8. From germline, CDR1 is SGHRS and CDR2 YFSETQ. The CDR3 sequence: CASSNLAGVSNEQFF. The CDR3 region has the DNA TGCGCCAGCAGCAACTTAGCGGGAGTGAGCAATGAGCAGTTCTTC.

The chain employs TRBV14 and TRBJ2-2, with D possibly matching TRBD1 (6 bases). The CDR3 consists of 15 residues. The V gene lost 4 bases and the J gene lost 1 base, with 10 bases spanning the gap. CDR1 is SGHDN and CDR2 is FVKESK in the germline V gene. The CDR3 here is CASSPPTGNTGELFF. The CDR3 DNA follows: TGTGCCAGCAGCCCTCCGACAGGGAACACCGGGGAGCTGTTTTTT.

The rearrangement uses TRBV5-1 and TRBJ2-4; 11 nucleotides line up with TRBD2. The germline gives CDR1 SGHRS, CDR2 YFSETQ. The CDR3 is 15 residues long. Germline trimming cut 4 bases from V and 11 bases from J; bases unmatched to any gene: 11. The CDR3 DNA follows: TGCGCCAGCAGCATAAAGACTAGCGGGATCGACCTTCAGTACTTC. Translating it yields CASSIKTSGIDLQYF.

The chain employs TRBV7-2 and TRBJ2-7; D ambiguous. V shed 5 bases and J shed 2 bases, with 7 bases lying between them. The CDR3 has 12 residues. The germline CDR1 and CDR2 sequences are SGHTA and FQGNSA. Written as DNA, the CDR3 is TGTGCCAGCAGCCTTACGACCTACGAGCAGTACTTC. Amino acids: CASSLTTYEQYF.

V usage is TRBV2 and J usage is TRBJ2-1; TRBD2 agrees at 9 bases. After removal of 3 bases from V and 13 bases from J, the junction contained 4 bases not matched to a gene. This CDR3 contains 12 residues. CDR1 is SNHLY, CDR2 FYNNEI, per germline. CDR3 residues: CASSEGLALQFF. CDR3 nucleotides: TGTGCCAGCAGTGAGGGACTAGCTCTTCAGTTCTTC.

As to this clone: Only one base separates this from a far larger clonotype, so it likely reflects a read error. The same CDR3 is also encoded by other DNA sequences in this sample. The chain links TRBV5-4 to TRBJ2-5; no clear D. The CDR3 totals 11 residues. The ends were cut back, 0 bases at V and 3 bases at J, with 0 bases in the middle. Germline V lookup: CDR1 SGHNT, CDR2 YYREEE (reference sequence). DNA of the CDR3: TGTGCCAGCAGCTTGGAAGAGACCCAGTACTTC. It translates to CASSLEETQYF.

This clone was seen only a few times. This chain connects TRBV29-1 to TRBJ2-7; D not certain. The CDR3 loop spans 12 amino acids. Trimming shortened V by 5 bases and J by 4 bases, and 12 bases separated the two germline ends. From germline, CDR1 is SQVTM and CDR2 ANQGSEA. DNA of the CDR3: TGCAGCGTTCTGGGTAAGAGGTACGAGCAGTACTTC. This codes for CSVLGKRYEQYF.

This clone has only a few counts. The rearrangement joins TRBV25-1 to TRBJ1-2; D gene unclear. The germline V gene has CDR1 MGHDK and CDR2 SYGVNS. This CDR3 contains 13 residues. Trimming removed 6 bases at V and 8 bases at J, with 16 bases between. This CDR3 is CASSPDPTGGYTF. The CDR3 nucleotides read TGTGCCAGCAGCCCGGACCCAACGGGGGGCTACACCTTC.

V gene TRBV28 combines with J gene TRBJ1-2; 9 nucleotides align to TRBD1. V lost 5 bases and J lost 3; bases outside the gene matches: 4. The CDR3 is 14 residues long. Germline assignment: CDR1 MDHEN and CDR2 SYDVKM. Here the CDR3 reads CASSMGQGHYGYTF. The CDR3 DNA is TGTGCCAGCAGTATGGGACAGGGTCACTATGGCTACACCTTC.